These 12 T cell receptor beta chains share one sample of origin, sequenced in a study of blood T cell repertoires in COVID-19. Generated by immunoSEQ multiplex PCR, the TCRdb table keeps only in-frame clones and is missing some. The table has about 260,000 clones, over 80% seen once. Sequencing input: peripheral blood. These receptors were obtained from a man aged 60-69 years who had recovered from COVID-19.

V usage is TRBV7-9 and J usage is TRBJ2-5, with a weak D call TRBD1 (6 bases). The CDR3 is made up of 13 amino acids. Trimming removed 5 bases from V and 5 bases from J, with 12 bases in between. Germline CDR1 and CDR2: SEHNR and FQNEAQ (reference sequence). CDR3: CASSPTGPETQYF. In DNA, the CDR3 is TGTGCCAGCAGCCCCACAGGGCCCGAGACCCAGTACTTC.

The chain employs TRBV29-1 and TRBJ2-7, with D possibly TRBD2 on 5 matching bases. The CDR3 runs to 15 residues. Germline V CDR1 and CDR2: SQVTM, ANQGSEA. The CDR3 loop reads CTQVGLVGSSYEQYF. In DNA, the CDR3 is TGCACCCAGGTGGGGTTGGTGGGGAGCTCCTACGAGCAGTACTTC.

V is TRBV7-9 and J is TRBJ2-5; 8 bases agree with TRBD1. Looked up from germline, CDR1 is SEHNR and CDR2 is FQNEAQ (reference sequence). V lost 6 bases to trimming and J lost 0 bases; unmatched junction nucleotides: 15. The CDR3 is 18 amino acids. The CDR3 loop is CASRPNRGSYEYQETQYF. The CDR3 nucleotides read TGTGCCAGCAGGCCAAACAGGGGGAGCTATGAGTACCAAGAGACCCAGTACTTC.

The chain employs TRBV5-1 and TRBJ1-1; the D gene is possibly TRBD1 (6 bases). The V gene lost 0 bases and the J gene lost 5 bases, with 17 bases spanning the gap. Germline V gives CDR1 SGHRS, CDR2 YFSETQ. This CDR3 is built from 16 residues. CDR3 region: CASSLATNRALTEAFF. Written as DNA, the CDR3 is TGCGCCAGCAGCTTGGCAACCAACAGGGCGTTAACTGAAGCTTTCTTT.

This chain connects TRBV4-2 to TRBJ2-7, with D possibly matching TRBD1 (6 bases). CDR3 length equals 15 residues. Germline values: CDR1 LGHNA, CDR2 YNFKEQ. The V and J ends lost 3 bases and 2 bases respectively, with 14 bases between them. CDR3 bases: TGTGCCAGCAGCCAGTCTACAGGGTCCCCCTACGAGCAGTACTTC. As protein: CASSQSTGSPYEQYF.

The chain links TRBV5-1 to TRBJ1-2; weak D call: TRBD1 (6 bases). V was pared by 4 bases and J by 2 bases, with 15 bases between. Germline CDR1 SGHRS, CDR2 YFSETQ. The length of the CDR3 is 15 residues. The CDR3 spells CASSQRQDRNYGYTF. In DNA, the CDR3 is TGCGCCAGCAGCCAAAGACAGGATAGAAACTATGGCTACACCTTC.

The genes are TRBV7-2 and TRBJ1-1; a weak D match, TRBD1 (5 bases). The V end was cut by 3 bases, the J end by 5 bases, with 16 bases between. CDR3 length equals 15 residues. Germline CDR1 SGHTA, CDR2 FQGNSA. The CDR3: CASSFSSRGSTEAFF. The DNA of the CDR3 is TGTGCCAGCAGCTTTTCGAGTAGGGGTTCGACTGAAGCTTTCTTT.

This CDR3 is CASSLRAGASSYNEQFF. CDR3 DNA: TGCGCCAGCAGCTTGAGGGCGGGGGCGAGCTCCTACAATGAGCAGTTCTTC. The chain employs TRBV5-1 and TRBJ2-1, with D possibly being TRBD2 (7 bases). CDR1 is SGHRS and CDR2 is YFSETQ in the germline V gene. The CDR3 contains 17 residues. The V end lost 1 base, the J end lost 0 bases, and 14 bases lay between the germline ends.

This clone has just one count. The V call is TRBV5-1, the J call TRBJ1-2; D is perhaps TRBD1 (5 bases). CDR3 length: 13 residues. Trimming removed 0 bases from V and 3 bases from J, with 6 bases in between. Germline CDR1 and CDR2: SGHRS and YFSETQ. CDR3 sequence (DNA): TGCGCCAGCAGCTTGGAAGGGGACTATGGCTACACCTTC. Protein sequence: CASSLEGDYGYTF.

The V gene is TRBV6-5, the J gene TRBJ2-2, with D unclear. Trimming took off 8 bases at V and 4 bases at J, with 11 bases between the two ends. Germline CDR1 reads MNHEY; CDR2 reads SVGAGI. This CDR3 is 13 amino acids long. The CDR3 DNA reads TGTGCCAGCGCGCGAAAAATCACCGGGGAGCTGTTTTTT. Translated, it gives CASARKITGELFF.

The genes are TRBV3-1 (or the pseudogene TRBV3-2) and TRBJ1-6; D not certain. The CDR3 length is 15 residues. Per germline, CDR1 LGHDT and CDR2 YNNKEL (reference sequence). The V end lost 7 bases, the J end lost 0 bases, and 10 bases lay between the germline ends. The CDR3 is CASNLGSSYNSPLHF. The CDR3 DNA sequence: TGTGCCAGCAACCTAGGGAGCTCCTATAATTCACCCCTCCACTTT.

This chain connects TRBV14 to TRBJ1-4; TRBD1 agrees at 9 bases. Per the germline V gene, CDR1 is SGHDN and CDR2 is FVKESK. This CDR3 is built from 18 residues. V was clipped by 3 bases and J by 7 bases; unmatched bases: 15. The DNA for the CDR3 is TGTGCCAGCAGCCACCTACCGGGACAGGGAGGCATCGGTGAAAAACTGTTTTTT. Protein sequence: CASSHLPGQGGIGEKLFF.